This T cell receptor beta chain was obtained from a study of cytomegalovirus exposure and HLA in healthy donors. The CDR3 spans 15 residues. CDR1 is MNHNY, CDR2 SVGAGI, per germline (reference sequence). V was pared by 1 base and J by 6 bases, with 3 bases of the junction left unmatched. As for this clone: What it recognizes is unknown.

The primer mix had 60 Vbeta and 13 Jbeta primers. Libraries were prepared by immunoSEQ multiplex PCR; TCRdb keeps only in-frame clonotypes and omits some of them. The sample shows around 100,000 clones, over 65% of them seen only once. Overall study results and limits: Specificity of a few CMV-associated chains for CMV antigens was verified in vitro. Later work showed greater clonal expansion in HLA-associated TCR beta chains than in equally common others. Later analysis identified 16,000 or so TCR beta sequences associated with HLA alleles, using a false discovery rate threshold of 0.05. It was only CMV serostatus that was available as immune exposure information.

Sequencing used PBMCs. The chain recombines TRBV6-6 with TRBJ1-4; TRBD1 aligns across 9 bases. This clonotype was sampled from a woman aged 25-40 years in good health and CMV-seropositive. The CDR3 region has the DNA TGTGCCAGCAGTTACTGGGACAGGGACCATGAAAAACTGTTTTTT. This translates into CASSYWDRDHEKLFF.